This is a list of T cell receptor beta chains from one sample in a study of early stage breast cancer tumors. Measured with immunoSEQ multiplex PCR; TCRdb has only the in-frame clones, and not every one. The table has 28,000 or so clones, around 67% seen once. The sequenced sample consisted of blood. These receptors all stem from a person aged 40 to 49 with breast cancer. Each CDR3 is given with its conserved first and last residue. A D gene is named only where the DNA matches it firmly. Clone size appears in some rows only: once, few, many, or a class for an expanded clone.

NA	TRBV30	few	TRBJ2-5	TGTGCCTGGAGCCACCGGGGGGCATTGTACTTC	CAWSHRGALYF
TRBD1	TRBV9	NA	TRBJ2-1	TGTGCCAGCAGCGTACTGAGCGGGACAGGGAATGAGCAGTTCTTC	CASSVLSGTGNEQFF
NA	TRBV10-2	NA	TRBJ2-3	TGCGCCAGCAGTCGAGAGACTAGACCTGGGGCAGATACGCAGTATTTT	CASSRETRPGADTQYF
NA	TRBV21-1	once	TRBJ2-1	TGTGCCAGCAGCAAAGTAATCTTCGGGGATCCATACCTAAATGAGCAGTTCTTC	CASSKVIFGDPYLNEQFF
TRBD1	TRBV30	NA	TRBJ1-5	TGTGCCTGGAGTACCACAGGGGATCAGCCCCAGCATTTT	CAWSTTGDQPQHF
TRBD1	TRBV7-9	few	TRBJ2-5	TGTGCCAGCAGCTTGTTGACAGGGAAAGAGACCCAGTACTTC	CASSLLTGKETQYF
NA	TRBV7-9	NA	TRBJ2-7	TGTGCCAGCAGCCAAGGACCGCAGGGGGGTTATCTGCAGTACTTC	CASSQGPQGGYLQYF
TRBD1	TRBV19	NA	TRBJ2-5	TGTGCCAGCTCACGTTCCCGACAGGGGGCAGAGACCCAGTACTTC	CASSRSRQGAETQYF
NA	TRBV21-1	NA	TRBJ1-5	TGTGCCAGCAGCATCCCCAGGGGACCGTATCAGCCCCAGCATTTT	CASSIPRGPYQPQHF
NA	TRBV4-1	NA	TRBJ2-7	TGCGCCAGCAGCCAATATAGCGACGGGGGCAGCGAGCAGTACTTC	CASSQYSDGGSEQYF
TRBD1	TRBV5-1	few	TRBJ1-2	TGCGCCAGCAGCTTGGAGGGGGCACTTAGGGGCTACACCTTC	CASSLEGALRGYTF
NA	TRBV30	NA	TRBJ1-3	TGTGCCTGGAGTGTCTGGGGAACTGGAAACACCATATATTTT	CAWSVWGTGNTIYF
TRBD1	TRBV28	NA	TRBJ2-7	TGTGCCAGCAGACTAACGGGGACAGGGGGCCAAGAGCAGTACTTC	CASRLTGTGGQEQYF
NA	TRBV11-2	NA	TRBJ1-5	TGTGCCAGCAGCTTTCAGGCCAATCAGCCCCAGCATTTT	CASSFQANQPQHF